A selection of T cell receptor beta chains follows, all from one sample in a study of Ad26.COV2.S vaccination and SARS-CoV-2 variants. Assay: immunoSEQ multiplex PCR; the TCRdb copy retains only in-frame clones and omits some. The sample has roughly 410,000 clones, roughly 85% seen once; the top ten hold almost 7.5%. Source: peripheral blood, taken in a trial of Ad26.COV2.S vaccine versus placebo. The source is a person aged 18-65 years who received the Ad26.COV2.S COVID-19 vaccine or a placebo. The CDR3 runs from the conserved cysteine through the conserved F or W. The D gene is left open where the match is weak. Rows may omit the clone size; those that give it use once, few, many or a size class.

CDR3 protein	CDR3 DNA	D gene	J gene	clone size	V gene
CASSKVGTGTGELFF	.	.	TRBJ2-2	.	TRBV21-1
CASSPTRGVAPLHF	TGCGCCAGCAGCCCTACCAGGGGGGTGGCACCCCTCCACTTT	TRBD1	TRBJ1-6	.	TRBV4-3
CASSGDKESYEQYF	TGTGCCAGCAGTGGTGACAAAGAAAGCTACGAGCAGTACTTC	.	TRBJ2-7	.	TRBV6-6
CASSQANGETQYF	TGTGCCAGCAGCCAAGCAAACGGAGAGACCCAGTACTTC	.	TRBJ2-5	.	TRBV3-1/TRBV3-2
CAAASGAYNEQFF	TGTGCCGCGGCGAGCGGGGCCTACAATGAGCAGTTCTTC	TRBD2	TRBJ2-1	.	TRBV19
CARSLEGLAGGPEYNEQFF	TGTGCCAGAAGCTTGGAAGGACTAGCGGGAGGGCCAGAGTACAATGAGCAGTTCTTC	TRBD2	TRBJ2-1	.	TRBV5-3
CASSQEDREGNEQFF	TGCGCCAGCAGCCAAGAAGACAGGGAAGGAAATGAGCAGTTCTTC	TRBD1	TRBJ2-1	once	TRBV4-3
CASSQDVAPGQGNTGELFF	TGTGCCAGCAGCCAAGATGTGGCCCCGGGACAGGGGAACACCGGGGAGCTGTTTTTT	TRBD1	TRBJ2-2	.	TRBV3-1/TRBV3-2
CASSLRTGRDTDTQYF	TGTGCCAGCAGCTTGCGGACAGGGCGAGACACAGATACGCAGTATTTT	TRBD1	TRBJ2-3	.	TRBV5-4
CASSDITGSLLEQYF	TGTGCCAGCAGCGACATCACAGGGTCCCTCCTCGAGCAGTACTTC	.	TRBJ2-7	.	TRBV5-4
CASSLSGWGGTGELFF	TGTGCCAGCAGCTTATCAGGGTGGGGTGGTACCGGGGAGCTGTTTTTT	.	TRBJ2-2	.	TRBV7-2
CASLWTGSTGELFF	TGCGCCAGCCTCTGGACAGGGTCTACCGGGGAGCTGTTTTTT	TRBD1	TRBJ2-2	.	TRBV10-2
CASSRDRLGVAEAFF	TGTGCCAGCTCACGGGACAGGTTGGGGGTCGCTGAAGCTTTCTTT	TRBD1	TRBJ1-1	.	TRBV18
CASSYRDRTNSPLHF	TGTGCCAGCAGCTACCGGGACAGGACCAATTCACCCCTCCACTTT	TRBD1	TRBJ1-6	once	TRBV11-2
CASSFAGGLGNEQFF	TGTGCCAGCAGCTTTGCCGGGGGGCTAGGCAATGAGCAGTTCTTC	.	TRBJ2-1	.	TRBV11-3
CASSENRGRYNEQFF	TGTGCCAGCAGTGAAAATCGGGGGCGCTACAATGAGCAGTTCTTC	.	TRBJ2-1	.	TRBV6-1
CASSPGAYGYTF	TGCGCCAGCAGCCCAGGGGCTTATGGCTACACCTTC	.	TRBJ1-2	few	TRBV5-1
CASSVSGDLAGMRETQYF	TGTGCCAGCAGTGTCTCGGGGGATCTAGCGGGGATGAGAGAGACCCAGTACTTC	TRBD2	TRBJ2-5	.	TRBV27
CASSPGGQALYEQYF	TGTGCCAGCAGTCCAGGGGGCCAAGCCCTTTACGAGCAGTACTTC	TRBD1	TRBJ2-7	.	TRBV6-5